This T cell receptor (beta chain) was identified during a study of OX40 agonist ivuxolimab in advanced cancers. Across the study: Patients were roughly 81% male with ages roughly 20 to 90, mean about 65. Partial responses were achieved by three patients, of whom one had hepatocellular carcinoma and two had cutaneous melanoma.

Whole-study results and caveats: Some patients who did not respond also had low normalized T-cell clonal expansion. In the 0.1 to 3.0 mg/kg range, CD4+ and CD8+ blood T cells had expanded clonally by week 6.

Notes on this clone: Antigen: not known.

Clones were sequenced by immunoSEQ multiplex PCR, and TCRdb holds only the in-frame ones, with some missing. The repertoire holds some 68,000 clones, with roughly nine tenths as singletons. Sequencing used CD4+ or CD8+ T cells sorted from blood, obtained in a trial of the OX40 agonist ivuxolimab. The sequence came from an adult with an advanced solid tumor such as melanoma, head and neck, liver or kidney cancer.

CDR3 sequence (DNA): TGTGCCAGCAGCGCCGCCAGCGGGAGGGCCGCCGGGGAGCTGTTTTTT. It specifies CASSAASGRAAGELFF. This chain links TRBV9 with TRBJ2-2, with 10 bases lining up with TRBD2. There are 16 residues in the CDR3. Germline CDR1 and CDR2: SGDLS and YYNGEE. J was trimmed by 6 bases and V by 3 bases; bases with no gene match: 8.